This T cell receptor beta chain was obtained from a study of T cells in Graves' hyperthyroidism and ophthalmopathy (dated by TCRdb to between 2018 and 2021). Broadly, across the study: Peripheral blood was sampled at the time of initial diagnosis, prior to any treatment. Once sampling was done, hyperthyroidism patients were given methimazole at a starting dose of 30 mg daily, whereas ophthalmopathy patients were given high-dose intravenous methylprednisolone. The 85 to 100 discovery patients were randomly split 7:3 into training and test sets. Prospective prediction of ophthalmopathy was tested in an independent validation cohort consisting of under 20 hyperthyroidism patients and some 16 patients who later progressed to ophthalmopathy. The study also compared thyroid tissue and blood T-cell repertoires from a handful of Graves' hyperthyroidism patients. According to the paper, TCR Vbeta CDR3 sequencing was carried out on over 130 peripheral blood samples, which came from 40 to 45 ophthalmopathy, around 74 hyperthyroidism and some 17 progressor patients. A discovery cohort of roughly 100 patients, about 40 with Graves' ophthalmopathy and 55 to 60 with stable Graves' hyperthyroidism, was used to find distinguishing TCR V-J signatures. What the study reported, not specific to this receptor: No statistical method was used to fix the sample size in advance, and group allocation was not hidden from the investigators. In cross-validation, a model built on a 13 V-J signature told ophthalmopathy apart from stable hyperthyroidism with under 90% sensitivity and about 81% specificity, and in testing the same model reached 80%/75%. Most expanded thyroid clonotypes (frequency above 0.001) were also detected in blood, a finding suggesting that blood repertoires may reflect thyroid immune responses. In validation, the model predicted progression to ophthalmopathy with over 60% sensitivity and about 73% specificity, a median of approximately 6.7 months before onset.

From a lookup of the germline V gene (reference sequence), CDR1 and CDR2 are DFQATT and SNEGSKA. From the cysteine up to the phenylalanine, the CDR3 has a length of 15 residues. This entry keeps only the CDR3 DNA: 45 bases, framed from base 1. V is shortened by 0 bases, J by 0 bases, and the region joining them spans 11 bases. In the case of this clonotype: The target of this receptor is not known. No base quality information exists; no much larger clone differs at one position.

A patient counted as having stable Graves' hyperthyroidism if no progression to ophthalmopathy occurred over 18 months of follow-up. Hyperthyroidism patients were newly diagnosed, had a disease duration of under 2 months, and were aged 18 to 65 years. The study excluded patients with uncontrolled infections, other autoimmune diseases, pregnancy or lactation. Diagnoses relied on clinical symptoms, serum thyroxine and TRAb, thyroid ultrasound and orbital computed tomography. PBMCs were separated from under 12 ml of fresh peripheral blood using Ficoll-Paque density gradient centrifugation. Total RNA was extracted with Trizol reagent, and quality was checked on an Agilent 2100 Bioanalyzer. TCR beta CDR3 regions were amplified from RNA transcripts. For the first round of RT-PCR on the TCR CDR3, the HTBI primer set was used together with the Qiagen OneStep RT-PCR kit. The libraries were constructed in a second round of multiplex PCR and then size-selected and purified. The libraries were sequenced on an Illumina HiSeq2000 using paired-end 100 bp reads. The original methods were these. Raw data were processed with SOAPnuke, discarding reads with adapters, uncalled bases, mean Phred below 15, or no exact constant-primer or identifier match. COPE v1.2.5 was used to merge high-quality paired reads, and clonotypes were defined as unique nucleotide sequences. MiTCR v1.1 was used to align clonotypes to the IMGT TRBV, TRBD and TRBJ reference segments. The analysis included only V-J combinations with a frequency above 0.0001, which together covered around 99% of the repertoires. A TCS score was defined as the ratio between F50 (clonal expansion) and ExV (chaos), using BLOSUM62-based TCRdist between CDR3 peptides within each V-J. Welch's t-statistics and random forest reduced roughly 540 V-J features to under 15, which were used in a naive Bayes classifier (R e1071). TCRdb ran its own pipeline on the public reads, namely fastp trimming at Q25 and MiXCR clone calling, and kept in-frame beta chains. Every CDR3 protein is listed once, alongside the most common genes and DNA of its rows. The V and J calls, along with clone size, are taken from TCRdb and not from the paper's own processing. The sample table contains 300,000 to 400,000 distinct CDR3 sequences; only one count was recorded for 21% of them. Of the sample, about 50% falls within the top ten clones.

The sequence links TRBV20-1 to TRBJ1-1; too little of a D gene remains to name it. Sequenced input: blood. The sequence was obtained from a woman aged 45-60 years with Graves' hyperthyroidism. In nucleotide form, the sequence is TGCAGTGCTAGAGATCGTAAACGGATGAACACTGAAGCTTTCTTT. It is translated as CSARDRKRMNTEAFF.